This T cell receptor beta chain was captured by sequencing in a study of shared T cell receptors in the human thymus. The CDR3 sequence is 13 residues long. Trimming took 5 bases from V and 6 from J, leaving 13 bases between them. Germline loops: CDR1 SEHNR, CDR2 FQNEAQ (reference sequence). Method: immunoSEQ multiplex PCR; TCRdb's copy keeps in-frame clones and lacks some. The sample records over 350,000 clones, 85% to 95% being singletons. Sequenced: thymocytes. J is TRBJ1-1 and V is TRBV7-9, with D maybe TRBD1 (6 bases). This TCR was recovered from a human donor. CDR3 in DNA: TGTGCCAGCAGCCGAGCCCCAGGGGCTGAAGCTTTCTTT. Protein product: CASSRAPGAEAFF.